This T cell receptor (beta chain) was observed in a study of long-term antiretroviral therapy in people with HIV. The CDR3 is made up of 16 amino acids. The ends lost 4 bases at V and 8 bases at J; junction bases unmatched: 13. Per germline, CDR1 MDHEN and CDR2 SYDVKM. The libraries were made with immunoSEQ v3.0 at survey level. Here immunoSEQ multiplex PCR was the method, and the copy in TCRdb shows in-frame clones only, minus some. This sample yields about 25,000 clones, of which roughly three quarters are seen a single time; around 10% belongs to the top ten. Sequencing used unsorted PBMCs, obtained 2.1 years after starting antiretroviral therapy. This sequence joins TRBV28 and TRBJ1-2; 10 bases map to TRBD1. The clonotype comes from a man under 40 with HIV. The CDR3 is CASSSQTSGTGVGYTF. CDR3 bases: TGTGCCAGCAGTTCGCAAACCTCCGGGACAGGGGTCGGCTACACCTTC.